The clone carrying this TCR beta chain was detected many times. Its antigen is not known. The sample belongs to a study of breast tumors, draining lymph nodes, adjacent tissues. There are 15 residues in the CDR3. After removal of 0 bases from V and 3 bases from J, the junction contained 2 bases not matched to a gene. Study results and limitations: Most tumor T cells seemingly derive from lymph node, then expand in tumor. Tumor TCR diversity was below lymph nodes but above nontumor tissue.

The lymph nodes were axillary draining lymph nodes from breast cancer patients. One entry per CDR3 protein, called by TCRdb with MiXCR from the multiplex PCR reads. The sample lists 180,000 or so distinct CDR3 sequences; over 25% were seen once. Sequencing was done on a sample of axillary lymph node tissue. The TCR sequence derives from a female donor with breast cancer. Some clones in this sample may be carry-over from other donors' samples. The genes are TRBV12-3 or TRBV12-4 and TRBJ2-1, with TRBD1 identical over 7 bases. CDR3 sequence reads: CASSLADRVYNEQFF. Here the CDR3 DNA reads TGTGCCAGCAGTTTAGCCGACAGGGTCTACAATGAGCAGTTCTTC.